The 7 T cell receptor beta chains below come from one sample, sequenced in a study of CD8 T cells in ankylosing spondylitis. One entry per CDR3 protein results from TCRdb running MiXCR on the 5' RACE reads. The repertoire holds about 800,000 distinct CDR3 sequences, 10% to 15% seen once, with about 0.5% in the top ten. Their antigen targets remain unknown. The study's findings and limits: It appeared that ankylosing spondylitis blood was characterized by a TCR beta motif of roughly 8 highly homologous variants.

The sequenced sample consisted of blood, either unsorted or a sorted T cell fraction (not recorded which). The receptor source for this set is a male donor with ankylosing spondylitis.

This clonotype was seen a handful of times. The chain has TRBV30 and TRBJ1-1; no firm D call. Per the germline V gene, CDR1 is GTSNPN and CDR2 is SVGIG (reference sequence). V was pared by 4 bases and J by 1 base, with 10 bases between. The CDR3 covers 13 residues. CDR3 DNA: TGTGCCTGGACGCAAGGCCAGAACACTGAAGCTTTCTTT. It translates to CAWTQGQNTEAFF. The full variable domain, with the rest looked up from reference TRBV30 and TRBJ1-1, is SQTIHQWPATLVQPVGSPLSLECTVEGTSNPNLYWYRQAAGRGLQLLFYSVGIGQISSEVPQNLSASRPQDRQFILSSKKLLLSDSGFYLCAWTQGQNTEAFFGQGTRLTVV.

Turning to this clonotype: One junction end does not reproduce the germline sequence, and a read error may be involved. The chain uses TRBV20-1 and TRBJ2-5; D perhaps matches TRBD2 (7 bases). This CDR3 is built from 15 residues. Looked up from germline, CDR1 is DFQATT and CDR2 is SNEGSKA (reference sequence). The CDR3 DNA reads as TGCGGTGCTTTCGAGGGCGGGGGCCTCCAAGAGACCCAGTACTTC. Its translation is CGAFEGGGLQETQYF.

The J gene is TRBJ1-1, the V gene TRBV6-2 or TRBV6-3; no clear D gene. V was cut by 2 bases and J by 2 bases, with 6 bases left in between. CDR1 is MNHEY, CDR2 SVGEGT, per germline. The CDR3 is made up of 13 amino acids. The CDR3 DNA follows: TGTGCCAGCAGTTACGAGGTTAACACTGAAGCTTTCTTT. Its translation is CASSYEVNTEAFF.

In this sample, this clonotype turned up many times. The chain combines TRBV12-3 or TRBV12-4 with TRBJ2-2; no reliable D call. The CDR3 contains 14 residues. V was shortened by 5 bases and J by 1 base, with 8 bases between the two germline ends. CDR3 in DNA: TGTGCCAGCAGTCGCGACCAGAACACCGGGGAGCTGTTTTTT. This sequence encodes CASSRDQNTGELFF.

This clonotype was seen a few times. The chain carries TRBV20-1 and TRBJ1-6; the D gene is possibly TRBD1 (5 bases). V was clipped by 0 bases and J by 0 bases, with 21 bases between them. This CDR3 comprises 20 residues. Germline lookup yields CDR1 DFQATT and CDR2 SNEGSKA (reference sequence). As DNA, the CDR3 is TGCAGTGCTAGAGATCGGGGCAGGGCGGCGACTAGCTCCTATAATTCACCCCTCCACTTT. This codes for CSARDRGRAATSSYNSPLHF.

The CDR3: CASSTRVLCGELFF. The CDR3 nucleotides are TGTGCCAGCAGCACTAGGGTCCTCTGCGGGGAGCTGTTTTTT. The chain links TRBV5-5 to TRBJ2-2, with D perhaps TRBD2 (5 bases). CDR1 is SGHKS, CDR2 YYEKEE, per germline (reference sequence). The CDR3 totals 14 residues. The V end lost 4 bases, the J end lost 7 bases, and 14 bases lay between the germline ends.

This clonotype has at least ten counts. J is TRBJ2-3 and V is TRBV20-1; TRBD2 matches at 7 bases. CDR3 length equals 14 residues. Germline assignment: CDR1 DFQATT and CDR2 SNEGSKA (reference sequence). The J segment lost 4 bases and the V segment lost 1 base, leaving 5 bases of the junction unmatched. CDR3 bases: TGCAGTGCTAGAGTTGCGGGGGTGGCAGATACGCAGTATTTT. Protein product: CSARVAGVADTQYF.